A single sample is the source of the 21 T cell receptor beta chains below, sequenced in a study of spatial heterogeneity in lung cancer (dated by TCRdb to the late 2010s). The method was 5' RACE. Sequencing was performed on a NextSeq 500. The public sequencing data were trimmed at Q25 with fastp and processed into clonotypes with MiXCR by TCRdb, which kept only in-frame beta chains. Rows are unified per CDR3 protein, each entry keeping the most common DNA and genes. Present in this sample are around 41,000 distinct CDR3 sequences, under 25% of which were seen just once. The ten largest clones represent under 8% of the sample. The time point label of this sample denotes: blood at routine non-recurrence follow-up after resection. Sequences were derived from PBMCs, sampled at follow-up. These receptors were taken from a female donor with early-stage non-small cell lung cancer.

This clonotype came up once. The genes are TRBV12-3 or TRBV12-4 and TRBJ1-3, with 9 bases fitting TRBD1. V was clipped by 4 bases and J by 2 bases; unmatched bases: 3. The CDR3 has 15 residues. The CDR3 is CASSWGDRAGNTIYF. CDR3 in DNA: TGTGCCAGCAGTTGGGGGGACAGGGCTGGAAACACCATATATTTT.

This clonotype was seen many times. The chain carries TRBV5-6 and TRBJ2-6, with D possibly being TRBD1 or TRBD2 (5 bases each). The CDR3 has 16 residues. Germline CDR1 reads SGHDT; CDR2 reads YYEEEE. V was cut by 4 bases and J by 0 bases, with 11 bases left in between. CDR3 sequence (DNA): TGTGCCAGCAGCCCGGGACCGCGCTCTGGGGCCAACGTCCTGACTTTC. Residues: CASSPGPRSGANVLTF.

This clonotype has only a few counts. CDR3 nucleotide sequence: TGCGCCAGCAGCAGTACGGGGGCGGTCGGCACTGAAGCTTTCTTT. This gives the protein CASSSTGAVGTEAFF. V gene TRBV5-1 combines with J gene TRBJ1-1; the D gene is possibly TRBD1 (6 bases). The CDR3 length is 15 residues. Trimming left V 4 bases short and J 4 bases short, with 17 bases between. The germline gives CDR1 SGHRS, CDR2 YFSETQ. Full variable domain (rest looked up from reference TRBV5-1 and TRBJ1-1): KAGVTQTPRYLIKTRGQQVTLSCSPISGHRSVSWYQQTPGQGLQFLFEYFSETQRNKGNFPGRFSGRQFSNSRSEMNVSTLELGDSALYLCASSSTGAVGTEAFFGQGTRLTVV.

This clonotype was seen only a few times. The genes are TRBV11-3 and TRBJ2-1, with D possibly being TRBD2 (7 bases). There are 14 residues in the CDR3. Trimming pared 9 bases from V and 3 bases from J, leaving 15 bases between. Germline-derived CDR1 and CDR2 are SGHNT and YENEEA. CDR3 in DNA: TGTGCCAGTTCCGGCGGGGGCCGCTACAATGAGCAGTTCTTC. It specifies CASSGGGRYNEQFF.

This clonotype came up many times. V and J are TRBV15 and TRBJ2-1; D gene unclear. Deletions cut 8 bases from V and 0 bases from J, with 11 bases between. The length of the CDR3 is 14 residues. Germline-derived CDR1 and CDR2 are LNHNV and YYDKDF (reference sequence). DNA of the CDR3: TGTGCCACCGCGGTCCACCTCTCCTACAATGAGCAGTTCTTC. Encoded protein: CATAVHLSYNEQFF.

This clonotype was counted at least ten times. This chain uses TRBV30 with TRBJ2-7, with 9 bases matching TRBD2. The CDR3 runs 15 residues. The J segment lost 4 bases and the V segment lost 8 bases, leaving 15 bases of the junction unmatched. The germline gives CDR1 GTSNPN, CDR2 SVGIG (reference sequence). DNA of the CDR3: TGTGCCCCGCGGGTAGCGGGGGTTTCCATGTACGAGCAGTACGTC. It codes for CAPRVAGVSMYEQYV.

This clonotype was counted a few times. This chain links TRBV3-1 with TRBJ2-1; 7 bases are shared with TRBD2. Trimming removed 4 bases from V and 15 bases from J; junction bases left unmatched: 6. Germline CDR1 is LGHDT and CDR2 is YNNKEL (reference sequence). The CDR3 spans 11 residues. CDR3 sequence: CASSRGLDPFF. As DNA, the CDR3 is TGTGCCAGCAGCCGAGGACTAGATCCGTTCTTC.

The rearrangement links TRBV7-9 to TRBJ1-2; TRBD1 aligns across 7 bases. The CDR3 has 12 residues. Germline V gene data show CDR1 as SEHNR and CDR2 as FQNEAQ (reference sequence). J gave up 11 bases and V 5 bases, and 8 bases lay outside the gene matches. CDR3 sequence (DNA): TGTGCCAGCAGCCATTTGGGACAGTCATACACCTTC. It codes for CASSHLGQSYTF.

The chain uses TRBV3-1 and TRBJ1-1; a weak D match, TRBD1 (5 bases). V gave up 6 bases and J gave up 1 base, with 15 bases separating them. This CDR3 region has 15 residues. Germline V lookup: CDR1 LGHDT, CDR2 YNNKEL (reference sequence). The CDR3 nucleotides are TGTGCCAGCAGGCGGGACCTTATTAGGAACACTGAAGCTTTCTTT. Its translation: CASRRDLIRNTEAFF.

J is TRBJ2-5 and V is TRBV5-1; weak D call: TRBD2 (6 bases). The germline V gene has CDR1 SGHRS and CDR2 YFSETQ. V lost 7 bases to trimming and J lost 0 bases, with 13 bases between them. CDR3 length: 14 residues. The CDR3 DNA reads as TGCGCCAGCGTAGCGGACCTGTACCAAGAGACCCAGTACTTC. As protein: CASVADLYQETQYF. Full variable domain (outside the CDR3, taken from reference TRBV5-1 and TRBJ2-5): KAGVTQTPRYLIKTRGQQVTLSCSPISGHRSVSWYQQTPGQGLQFLFEYFSETQRNKGNFPGRFSGRQFSNSRSEMNVSTLELGDSALYLCASVADLYQETQYFGPGTRLLVL.

Here the CDR3 reads CSVISGSYEQYF. The CDR3 DNA sequence: TGCAGCGTCATTAGCGGGAGTTACGAGCAGTACTTC. This chain links TRBV29-1 with TRBJ2-7; 9 nucleotides align to TRBD2. Germline V CDR1 and CDR2: SQVTM, ANQGSEA. J was trimmed by 4 bases and V by 6 bases; bases with no gene match: 4. CDR3 length equals 12 residues.

This clonotype turned up a few times. J is TRBJ2-3 and V is TRBV3-1; D ambiguous. The CDR3 spans 11 residues. V was shortened by 3 bases and J by 6 bases, with 4 bases between the two germline ends. Germline loops: CDR1 LGHDT, CDR2 YNNKEL (reference sequence). The DNA for the CDR3 is TGTGCCAGCAGCCACTCGGATACGCAGTATTTT. Translating gives CASSHSDTQYF.

About this clonotype itself: A read error may account for a junction end that differs from germline. The chain links TRBV4-1 to TRBJ2-1; D is perhaps TRBD1 or TRBD2 (5 bases each). From germline, CDR1 is MGHRA and CDR2 YSYEKL. The CDR3 is 16 amino acids. CDR3 protein: CASGQPRRGIYNEQFF. DNA of the CDR3: TGCGCCAGCGGCCAGCCACGCCGGGGCATCTACAATGAGCAGTTCTTC.

This clonotype has more than one count but fewer than ten. The chain combines TRBV19 with TRBJ2-7; 11 bases agree with TRBD2. V shed 4 bases, J shed 6 bases, and the junction held 2 bases outside the gene matches. Germline CDR1 is LNHDA and CDR2 is SQIVND (reference sequence). The CDR3 is 13 amino acids. CDR3 bases: TGTGCCAGTAGTACTAGCGGGAGGAGCGAGCAGTACTTC. This translates into CASSTSGRSEQYF.

There are a few counts of this clonotype. V gene TRBV6-5 combines with J gene TRBJ2-5; TRBD2 is a possible D gene (5 bases). The CDR3 has 15 residues. Germline CDR1 is MNHEY and CDR2 is SVGAGI. Between the trimmed V and J ends, which lost 1 base and 5 bases, there was a span of 14 bases. This CDR3 reads CASSYYTGSAETQYF. Here the CDR3 DNA reads TGTGCCAGCAGTTACTACACGGGGTCCGCGGAGACCCAGTACTTC.

This clonotype has a count of ten or more. The CDR3 loop is CSAARQGISTDTQYF. The CDR3 region has the DNA TGCAGCGCTGCCCGACAGGGGATAAGCACAGATACGCAGTATTTT. This chain joins TRBV29-1 and TRBJ2-3; TRBD1 matches at 8 bases. The germline CDR1 and CDR2 sequences are SQVTM and ANQGSEA. The CDR3 is 15 amino acids. V shed 7 bases and J 0 bases; nucleotides not matched to a gene: 9.

The sample holds a few counts of this clonotype. The chain uses TRBV29-1 and TRBJ2-2; D remains unclear. Trimming shortened V by 4 bases and J by 5 bases, and 5 bases separated the two germline ends. Germline CDR1 reads SQVTM; CDR2 reads ANQGSEA. CDR3 size: 11 residues. The CDR3 DNA reads as TGCAGCGTTGTGCAGACCGGGGAGCTGTTTTTT. Translating it yields CSVVQTGELFF.

This clonotype was observed at least ten times. The V gene is TRBV10-3, the J gene TRBJ2-1, with D possibly matching TRBD1 (5 bases). Germline V gene sequence: CDR1 ENHRY, CDR2 SYGVKD. The CDR3 is 14 amino acids. The V gene lost 2 bases and the J gene lost 4 bases, with 9 bases spanning the gap. This CDR3 is CAISEPRAYNEQFF. CDR3 nucleotide sequence: TGTGCCATCAGTGAGCCCAGGGCGTACAATGAGCAGTTCTTC.

This clonotype was found a few times. This chain uses TRBV12-5 with TRBJ1-5, with TRBD1 matching over 8 bases. Unmatched junction bases numbered 7, after V lost 3 bases and J lost 9 bases. In germline, CDR1 is LGHNT, CDR2 FRNRAP. The length of the CDR3 is 14 residues. The CDR3 nucleotides are TGTGCTAGTGGTTTTGACAGGGGAGATTGGCCCCAGCATTTT. This gives the protein CASGFDRGDWPQHF.

This clonotype was picked up a small number of times. V usage is TRBV5-6 and J usage is TRBJ1-6; D remains unclear. The germline V gene encodes CDR1 SGHDT and CDR2 YYEEEE. The length of the CDR3 is 16 residues. The germline V and J ends were trimmed by 3 bases and 9 bases, with 19 bases remaining between them. The CDR3 is CASSSLRGGRGSPLHF. In DNA, the CDR3 is TGTGCCAGCAGCTCCTTACGAGGAGGACGGGGTTCACCCCTCCACTTT.

The chain is built from TRBV29-1 and TRBJ1-1; D uncertain. The CDR3 has 15 residues. The germline V and J ends were trimmed by 0 bases and 3 bases, with 14 bases remaining between them. Germline-derived CDR1 and CDR2 are SQVTM and ANQGSEA. CDR3 coding DNA: TGCAGCGTTGAAGATCATGGAGGGAGGGACACTGAAGCTTTCTTT. It is translated as CSVEDHGGRDTEAFF.